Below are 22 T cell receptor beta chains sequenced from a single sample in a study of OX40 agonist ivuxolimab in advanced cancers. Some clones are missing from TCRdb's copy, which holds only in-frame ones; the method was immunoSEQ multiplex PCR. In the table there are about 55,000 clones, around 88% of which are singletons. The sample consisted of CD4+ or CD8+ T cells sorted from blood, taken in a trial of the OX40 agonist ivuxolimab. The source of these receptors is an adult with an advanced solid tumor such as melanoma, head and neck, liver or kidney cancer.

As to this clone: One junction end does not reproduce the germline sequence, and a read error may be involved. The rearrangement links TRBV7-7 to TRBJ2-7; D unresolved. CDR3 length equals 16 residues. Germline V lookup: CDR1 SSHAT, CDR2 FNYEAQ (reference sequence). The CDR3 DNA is TGTGCTAGCAGCTCCCCCCCCCGACAACTCTCCTACGAGCAGTACTTC. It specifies CASSSPPRQLSYEQYF.

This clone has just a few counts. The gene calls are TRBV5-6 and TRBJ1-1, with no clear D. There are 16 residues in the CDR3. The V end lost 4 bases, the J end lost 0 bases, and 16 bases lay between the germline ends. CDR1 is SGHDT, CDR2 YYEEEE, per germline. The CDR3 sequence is CASSLRRRSMNTEAFF. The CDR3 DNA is TGTGCCAGCAGCCTTCGACGGAGATCCATGAACACTGAAGCTTTCTTT.

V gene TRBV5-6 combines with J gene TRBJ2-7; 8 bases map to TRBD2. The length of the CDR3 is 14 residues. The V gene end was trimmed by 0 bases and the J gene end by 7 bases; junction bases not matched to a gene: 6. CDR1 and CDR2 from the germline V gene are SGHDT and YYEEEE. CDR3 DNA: TGTGCCAGCAGCTTGGGGGAGGGCGGGAGGGAGCAGTACTTC. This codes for CASSLGEGGREQYF.

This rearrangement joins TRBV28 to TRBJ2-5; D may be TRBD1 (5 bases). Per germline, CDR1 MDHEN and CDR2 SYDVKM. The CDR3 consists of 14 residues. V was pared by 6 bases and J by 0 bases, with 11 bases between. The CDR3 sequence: CASSGPDNQETQYF. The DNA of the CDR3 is TGTGCCAGCAGCGGGCCGGACAACCAAGAGACCCAGTACTTC.

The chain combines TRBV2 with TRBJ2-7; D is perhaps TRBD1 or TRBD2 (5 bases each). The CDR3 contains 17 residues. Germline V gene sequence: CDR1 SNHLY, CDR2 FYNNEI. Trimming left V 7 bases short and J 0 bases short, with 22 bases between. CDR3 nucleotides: TGTGCCAGCAATACTCCAACTAGTGGGGGTCTCTCCTACGAGCAGTACTTC. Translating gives CASNTPTSGGLSYEQYF.

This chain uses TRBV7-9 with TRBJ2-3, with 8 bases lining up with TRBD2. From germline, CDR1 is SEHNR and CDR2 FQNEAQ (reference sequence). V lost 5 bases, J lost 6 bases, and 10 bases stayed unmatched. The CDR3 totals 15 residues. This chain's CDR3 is CASSPPGLDMDTQYF. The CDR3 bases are TGTGCCAGCAGCCCTCCGGGACTAGATATGGATACGCAGTATTTT.

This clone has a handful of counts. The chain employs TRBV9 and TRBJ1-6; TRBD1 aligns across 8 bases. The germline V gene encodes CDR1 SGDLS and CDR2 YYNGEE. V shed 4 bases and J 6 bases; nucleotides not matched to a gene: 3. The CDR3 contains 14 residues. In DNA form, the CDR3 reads TGTGCCAGCAGCCCGGGACAGGTTAATTCACCCCTCCACTTT. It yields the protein CASSPGQVNSPLHF.

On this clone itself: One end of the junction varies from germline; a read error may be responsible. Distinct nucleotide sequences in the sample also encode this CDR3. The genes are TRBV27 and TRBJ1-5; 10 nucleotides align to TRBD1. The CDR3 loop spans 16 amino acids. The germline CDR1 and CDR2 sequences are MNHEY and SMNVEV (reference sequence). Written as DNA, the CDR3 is TGTGCTAGCAGTCGGAGCCGGGACAGGGGAGATCAGCCCCAGCATTTT. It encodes CASSRSRDRGDQPQHF.

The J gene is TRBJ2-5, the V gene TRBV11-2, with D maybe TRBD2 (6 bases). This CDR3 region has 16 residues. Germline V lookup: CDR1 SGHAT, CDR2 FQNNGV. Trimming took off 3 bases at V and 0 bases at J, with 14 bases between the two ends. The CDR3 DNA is TGTGCCAGCAGCTTTGGGACTGGTTTGTACCAAGAGACCCAGTACTTC. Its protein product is CASSFGTGLYQETQYF.

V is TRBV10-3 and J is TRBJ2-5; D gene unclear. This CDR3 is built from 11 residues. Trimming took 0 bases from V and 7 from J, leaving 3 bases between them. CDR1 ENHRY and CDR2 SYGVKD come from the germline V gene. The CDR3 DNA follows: TGTGCCATCAGTGAGTCGCGGACCCAGTACTTC. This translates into CAISESRTQYF.

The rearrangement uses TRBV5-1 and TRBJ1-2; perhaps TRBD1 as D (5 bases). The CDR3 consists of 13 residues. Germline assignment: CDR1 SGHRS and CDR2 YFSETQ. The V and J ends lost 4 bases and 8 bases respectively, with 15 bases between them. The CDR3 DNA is TGCGCCAGCAGCATTACAGGACTTGGAGGCTACACCTTC. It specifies CASSITGLGGYTF.

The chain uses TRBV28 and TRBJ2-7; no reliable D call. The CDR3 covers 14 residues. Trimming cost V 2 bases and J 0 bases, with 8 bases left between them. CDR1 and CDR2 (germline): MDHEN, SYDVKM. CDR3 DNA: TGTGCCAGCAGTTTAGTCGACGGCTCCTACGAGCAGTACTTC. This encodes CASSLVDGSYEQYF.

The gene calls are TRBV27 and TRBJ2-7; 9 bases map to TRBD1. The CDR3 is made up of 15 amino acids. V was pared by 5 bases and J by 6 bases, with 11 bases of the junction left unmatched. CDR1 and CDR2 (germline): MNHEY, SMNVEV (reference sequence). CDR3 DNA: TGTGCCAGCAGTCTCTCCGGGACAGGGTTCTCCGAGCAGTACTTC. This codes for CASSLSGTGFSEQYF.

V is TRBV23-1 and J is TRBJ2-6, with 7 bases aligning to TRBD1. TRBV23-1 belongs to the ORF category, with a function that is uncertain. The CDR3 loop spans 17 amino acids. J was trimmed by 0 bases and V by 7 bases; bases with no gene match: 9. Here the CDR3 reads CASTTRDSHSGANVLTF. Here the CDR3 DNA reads TGCGCCAGCACCACCCGGGACAGTCACTCTGGGGCCAACGTCCTGACTTTC.

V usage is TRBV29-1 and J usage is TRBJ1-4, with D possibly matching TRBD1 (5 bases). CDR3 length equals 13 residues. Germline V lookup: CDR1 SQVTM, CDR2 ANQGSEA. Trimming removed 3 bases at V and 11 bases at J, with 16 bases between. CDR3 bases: TGCAGCGTTGAGATCAAAAGATGGGGGAAACTGTTTTTT. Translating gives CSVEIKRWGKLFF.

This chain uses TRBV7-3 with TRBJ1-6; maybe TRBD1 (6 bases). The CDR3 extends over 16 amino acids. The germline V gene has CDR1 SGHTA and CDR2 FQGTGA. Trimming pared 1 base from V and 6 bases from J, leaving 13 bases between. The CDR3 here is CASSLNGDTTNSPLHF. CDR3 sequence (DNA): TGTGCCAGCAGCTTAAACGGGGACACAACTAATTCACCCCTCCACTTT.

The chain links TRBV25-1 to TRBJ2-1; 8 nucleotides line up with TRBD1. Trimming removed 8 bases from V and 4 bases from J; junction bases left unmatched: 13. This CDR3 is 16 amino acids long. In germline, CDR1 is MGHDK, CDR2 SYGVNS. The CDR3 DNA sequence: TGTGCCAGCGGGCATTTACAGGGGGACTCTTACAATGAGCAGTTCTTC. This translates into CASGHLQGDSYNEQFF. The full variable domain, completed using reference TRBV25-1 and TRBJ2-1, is EADIYQTPRYLVIGTGKKITLECSQTMGHDKMYWYQQDPGMELHLIHYSYGVNSTEKGDLSSESTVSRIRTEHFPLTLESARPSHTSQYLCASGHLQGDSYNEQFFGPGTRLTVL.

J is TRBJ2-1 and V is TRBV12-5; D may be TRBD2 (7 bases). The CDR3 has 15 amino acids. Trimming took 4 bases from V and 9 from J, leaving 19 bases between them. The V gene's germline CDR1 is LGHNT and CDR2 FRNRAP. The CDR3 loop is CASGWGPSGEGEQFF. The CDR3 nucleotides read TGTGCTAGTGGTTGGGGGCCTAGTGGGGAGGGTGAGCAGTTCTTC.

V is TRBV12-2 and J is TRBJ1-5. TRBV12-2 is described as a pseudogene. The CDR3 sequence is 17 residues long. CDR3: CASRLLNPGRVNQPQHF. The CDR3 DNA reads TGTGCAAGTCGCTTACTTAACCCGGGACGGGTCAATCAGCCCCAGCATTTT.

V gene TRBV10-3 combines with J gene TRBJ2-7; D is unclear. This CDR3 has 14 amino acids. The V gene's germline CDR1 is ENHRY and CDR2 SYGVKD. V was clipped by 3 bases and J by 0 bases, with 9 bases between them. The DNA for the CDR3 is TGTGCCATCAGTGAAAGCGCCAGCTCCTACGAGCAGTACTTC. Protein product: CAISESASSYEQYF.

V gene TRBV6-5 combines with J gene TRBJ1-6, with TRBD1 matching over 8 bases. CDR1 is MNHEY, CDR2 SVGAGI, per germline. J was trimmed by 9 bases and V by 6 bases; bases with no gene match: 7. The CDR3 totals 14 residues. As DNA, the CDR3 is TGTGCCAGCAGCTCGGACAGGGTGCTTTCACCCCTCCACTTT. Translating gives CASSSDRVLSPLHF.

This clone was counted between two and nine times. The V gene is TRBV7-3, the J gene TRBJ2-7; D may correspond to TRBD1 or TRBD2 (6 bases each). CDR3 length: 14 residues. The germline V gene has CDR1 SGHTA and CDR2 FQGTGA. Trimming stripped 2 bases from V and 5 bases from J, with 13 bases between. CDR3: CASSLLGGDNEQYF. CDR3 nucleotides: TGTGCCAGCAGCTTATTAGGAGGGGACAACGAGCAGTACTTC. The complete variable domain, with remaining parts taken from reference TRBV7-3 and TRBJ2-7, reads GAGVSQTPSNKVTEKGKYVELRCDPISGHTALYWYRQSLGQGPEFLIYFQGTGAADDSGLPNDRFFAVRPEGSVSTLKIQRTERGDSAVYLCASSLLGGDNEQYFGPGTRLTVT.